This is a list of T cell receptor beta chains from one sample in a study of blood T cells in healthy people across ages. Via MiXCR, TCRdb re-called the 5' RACE reads, giving one row per CDR3 protein. Of hundreds of thousands of distinct CDR3 sequences listed, more than 40% are singletons. The source material was blood. The receptors stem from a woman aged 55-69 years in good health. CDR3s include the opening cysteine and the closing phenylalanine or tryptophan. The D gene is left open where the match is weak. Clone size is shown for a subset of rows, as once, few, many or a class of expanded clone.

abundance	j_gene	d_gene	v_gene	CDR3aa
NA	TRBJ2-1	NA	TRBV28	CASSLEQGGRDEQFF
NA	TRBJ2-4	NA	TRBV5-6	CASSWEDEQYF
NA	TRBJ2-1	NA	TRBV25-1	CASRRAGILQSSYNEQFF
NA	TRBJ1-2	NA	TRBV28	CASRHRQLNYGYTF
NA	TRBJ2-5	TRBD2	TRBV18	CASSPVTSGTQETQYF
once	TRBJ1-1	NA	TRBV29-1	CSVIFGNMNTEAFF
NA	TRBJ1-1	NA	TRBV5-1	CASSLDPRMEAFF
NA	TRBJ2-3	NA	TRBV18	CASRARPTDTQYF
few	TRBJ1-5	NA	TRBV6-6	CASTNDYNQPQHF
NA	TRBJ2-1	NA	TRBV20-1	CSANLYNEQFF
few	NA	NA	TRBV14	CASSPLDSNLNIQYF
few	TRBJ2-4	NA	TRBV27	CASVARYSAMAKNIQYF
NA	TRBJ2-1	TRBD2	TRBV9	CASSRKTGGKTSGRANEQFF
NA	TRBJ1-5	TRBD1	TRBV5-8	CASSSGQGVVEPQHF
NA	TRBJ1-4	NA	TRBV5-1	CASSLGSEYEKLFF
NA	TRBJ2-7	TRBD2	TRBV29-1	CSVATGLAGGYEQYF
NA	TRBJ2-2	NA	TRBV12-3/TRBV12-4	CASSPRGVAGELFF
once	TRBJ2-7	NA	TRBV7-2	CASSLGRGSNYVQYF
few	TRBJ2-1	NA	TRBV27	CASKVAQGNEQFF
NA	TRBJ2-3	NA	TRBV14	CASSQDSGTRGDTQYF
NA	TRBJ2-6	NA	TRBV20-1	CSARDRDSHSGANVLTF
NA	TRBJ2-3	NA	TRBV5-1	CASSLVQGTDTQYF
NA	TRBJ2-1	TRBD1	TRBV7-2	CASSLGTTGLYNEQFF
NA	TRBJ2-7	NA	TRBV27	CASSFSPTGYEQYF
NA	NA	NA	TRBV28	CASSLVLGYLTPYEQYF
NA	TRBJ2-1	NA	TRBV18	CASSPSQYEQFF
NA	TRBJ1-1	NA	TRBV10-3	CAIMERANTEAFF
NA	TRBJ2-1	NA	TRBV24-1	CATSERYNEQFF
NA	TRBJ2-7	NA	TRBV12-3/TRBV12-4	CASSTNYEQYF
few	TRBJ2-7	NA	TRBV7-3	CASSRNAGYEQYF
NA	TRBJ1-6	NA	TRBV21-1	CASSKECGTGYGSPLHF
NA	TRBJ1-6	NA	TRBV3-1	CASRTGNSPLHF
NA	TRBJ1-2	NA	TRBV5-1	CASTTDVNYGYTF
NA	TRBJ1-1	NA	TRBV5-1	CASHAGWNTEAFF
NA	TRBJ2-7	TRBD1	TRBV7-8	CASSLGGTETYEQYF
NA	TRBJ2-7	TRBD1	TRBV20-1	CSARGGTGRSGEQYF
medium-sized	TRBJ2-7	NA	TRBV20-1	CSAWTLSSYEQYF
NA	TRBJ2-1	NA	TRBV6-5	CASSSFLRASVSNEQFF
NA	TRBJ2-1	TRBD2	TRBV5-1	CASGMGLADYNEQFF
NA	TRBJ2-7	NA	TRBV12-3/TRBV12-4	CASSFSGWETTSYEQYF
NA	TRBJ2-7	TRBD1	TRBV20-1	CSAKIGQGAYEQYF
NA	TRBJ2-1	NA	TRBV12-3/TRBV12-4	CASSLDPFFQSSYNEQFF
few	TRBJ2-1	NA	TRBV4-3	CASSQKNQGGSYNEQFF
few	TRBJ2-1	NA	TRBV5-6	CASSLYGSYNEQFF
NA	NA	NA	TRBV15	CATSRYGQTSHEQYF
NA	TRBJ2-2	NA	TRBV27	CASSYLAGQVLAGELFF
NA	TRBJ2-5	NA	TRBV27	CASSSRVLGETQYF
NA	TRBJ2-7	TRBD2	TRBV7-2	CASSPRGVELAGSYEQYF
many	TRBJ2-1	NA	TRBV29-1	CSGFGAAANNEQFF
few	TRBJ2-3	NA	TRBV9	CASSVVQSGGTQYF
NA	TRBJ1-4	NA	TRBV20-1	CSVREQLFEKLFF
NA	TRBJ2-3	TRBD2	TRBV2	CASRQRESTSDTQYF
few	TRBJ2-1	NA	TRBV24-1	CATSDSLGYNEQFF
NA	NA	NA	TRBV11-1	CASSEELGAAYNEQYF
NA	TRBJ2-6	NA	TRBV6-5	CASSYSDVSGANVLTF